This T cell receptor beta chain was obtained from a study of T cells in Graves' hyperthyroidism and ophthalmopathy. Uncontrolled infection, other autoimmune disease, pregnancy and lactation each barred patients from inclusion. Diagnoses were established using clinical symptoms, serum thyroxine and TRAb, thyroid ultrasound and orbital computed tomography. The authors obtained PBMCs from over 7.5 ml of fresh peripheral blood. This clonotype was detected only a few times. V lost 0 bases and J lost 7; bases outside the gene matches: 4. This CDR3 is 15 amino acids long. Per germline, CDR1 SGHVS and CDR2 FNYEAQ. Amplification yielded TCR beta CDR3 regions, with RNA transcripts as the source. The HTBI primer set drove a first-round RT-PCR of the TCR CDR3. TCRdb ran MiXCR on the multiplex PCR reads and lists one entry per CDR3 protein. The sample holds some 530,000 distinct CDR3 sequences, 20% to 25% seen once.

The sequence was collected from a woman aged 70-85 years with Graves' ophthalmopathy. The genes are TRBV7-6 and TRBJ1-5; 9 bases are shared with TRBD1. Input material: blood. CDR3 loop: CASSLAGTGIQPQHF. The CDR3 DNA is TGTGCCAGCAGCTTAGCCGGGACAGGGATACAGCCCCAGCATTTT.